These 9 T cell receptor beta chains were sequenced from one sample in a study of blood T cell repertoires in COVID-19. Sequencing was performed with immunoSEQ multiplex PCR; in TCRdb, only in-frame clones are kept and a portion is missing. The sample has some 220,000 clones, 84% seen once. The sample comprised peripheral blood. The source of these receptors is a man aged 45-65 years with active or convalescent COVID-19.

The genes are TRBV5-1 and TRBJ1-5; TRBD1 aligns across 11 bases. Unmatched junction bases numbered 12, after V lost 4 bases and J lost 6 bases. CDR1 and CDR2 (germline): SGHRS, YFSETQ. The CDR3 has 17 residues. CDR3 DNA: TGCGCCAGCAGCCCCGTCCCGGGACAGGGGGTTGTTCAGCCCCAGCATTTT. It encodes CASSPVPGQGVVQPQHF. The full variable domain, rest sourced from reference TRBV5-1 and TRBJ1-5, is KAGVTQTPRYLIKTRGQQVTLSCSPISGHRSVSWYQQTPGQGLQFLFEYFSETQRNKGNFPGRFSGRQFSNSRSEMNVSTLELGDSALYLCASSPVPGQGVVQPQHFGDGTRLSIL.

CDR3 in amino acids: CASIQTSGGPDTQYF. In DNA form, the CDR3 reads TGCGCCAGCATCCAGACTAGCGGGGGTCCAGATACGCAGTATTTT. The rearrangement joins TRBV10-2 to TRBJ2-3; 12 bases are a match to TRBD2. The germline V gene encodes CDR1 WSHSY and CDR2 SAAADI. J lost 4 bases, V lost 7 bases, and 6 bases had no gene match. There are 15 residues in the CDR3.

The chain links TRBV27 to TRBJ2-2; 9 nucleotides align to TRBD1. Germline lookup yields CDR1 MNHEY and CDR2 SMNVEV (reference sequence). V was pared by 1 base and J by 4 bases, with 7 bases of the junction left unmatched. The CDR3 spans 17 residues. The CDR3 DNA follows: TGTGCCAGCAGTTTATGGGGGGGACAGGGCTTCACCGGGGAGCTGTTTTTT. Translated, it gives CASSLWGGQGFTGELFF.

The chain couples TRBV6-6 to TRBJ2-1; TRBD2 matches at 11 bases. Trimming removed 6 bases from V and 4 bases from J; junction bases left unmatched: 8. The germline gives CDR1 MNHNY, CDR2 SVGAGI (reference sequence). This CDR3 has 16 residues. CDR3 protein: CASRAATSGRYNEQFF. The CDR3, as DNA: TGTGCCAGCAGGGCCGCCACTAGCGGGAGATACAATGAGCAGTTCTTC.

The gene calls are TRBV2 and TRBJ2-1; D is possibly TRBD2 (6 bases). Germline CDR1 reads SNHLY; CDR2 reads FYNNEI. V shed 7 bases and J shed 4 bases, with 17 bases lying between them. This CDR3 region has 15 residues. This CDR3 reads CASTLRDSLYNEQFF. DNA of the CDR3: TGTGCCAGCACCCTCCGGGACTCCCTTTACAATGAGCAGTTCTTC. The full variable domain, in which reference TRBV2 and TRBJ2-1 provide the parts outside the CDR3, is EPEVTQTPSHQVTQMGQEVILRCVPISNHLYFYWYRQILGQKVEFLVSFYNNEISEKSEIFDDQFSVERPDGSNFTLKIRSTKLEDSAMYFCASTLRDSLYNEQFFGPGTRLTVL.

The chain carries TRBV12-2 and TRBJ1-5. TRBV12-2 is a listed pseudogene. The CDR3 extends over 16 amino acids. The DNA for the CDR3 is TGTGCAAGTCGCTTAGCAGCGGCCGGGGTCACTCAGCCCCAGCATTTT. Translating gives CASRLAAAGVTQPQHF.

This chain connects TRBV11-2 to TRBJ2-3, with D possibly TRBD2 on 5 matching bases. Trimming took 2 bases from V and 6 from J, leaving 12 bases between them. Germline V gene lookup returns CDR1 SGHAT and CDR2 FQNNGV. The CDR3 contains 14 residues. Here the CDR3 DNA reads TGTGCCAGCAGCTTATATGGAGGCGGGGATACGCAGTATTTT. Residues: CASSLYGGGDTQYF.

This chain joins TRBV5-6 and TRBJ2-5, with TRBD1 matching over 8 bases. The CDR3 has 14 residues. CDR1 is SGHDT, CDR2 YYEEEE, per germline. Trimming removed 6 bases from V and 7 bases from J; junction bases left unmatched: 11. The CDR3 DNA reads as TGTGCCAGCACAGTGCAGGGGGCCGGGGGGACCCAGTACTTC. This sequence encodes CASTVQGAGGTQYF.

V and J are TRBV7-8 and TRBJ1-5; D remains unclear. The CDR3 loop spans 15 amino acids. In germline, CDR1 is SGHVS, CDR2 FQNEAQ. V was pared by 1 base and J by 0 bases, with 7 bases between. The CDR3: CASSLGGGSNQPQHF. Written as DNA, the CDR3 is TGTGCCAGCAGCTTAGGGGGAGGTAGCAATCAGCCCCAGCATTTT.